These 27 T cell receptor beta chains originate from one sample sequenced in a study of blood T cell repertoires in COVID-19. Sequencing used immunoSEQ multiplex PCR; TCRdb keeps in-frame clones, though not all of them. The sample includes over 90,000 clones, about 87% of them seen just once. The sample was peripheral blood. These receptors came from a man between 45 and 60 years old with active or convalescent COVID-19.

As regards this clone: A read error may account for a junction end that differs from germline. The same CDR3 can be traced to other DNA sequences in this sample. This sequence joins TRBV5-4 and TRBJ1-2; 12 bases align to TRBD1. CDR3 size: 16 residues. Looked up from germline, CDR1 is SGHNT and CDR2 is YYREEE (reference sequence). The CDR3 loop is CASSLGWGQGAYGYTF. The DNA for the CDR3 is TGTGCCAGCAGTTTGGGGTGGGGACAGGGGGCCTATGGCTACACCTTC. Full variable domain (missing parts from reference TRBV5-4 and TRBJ1-2): ETGVTQSPTHLIKTRGQQVTLRCSSQSGHNTVSWYQQALGQGPQFIFQYYREEENGRGNFPPRFSGLQFPNYSSELNVNALELDDSALYLCASSLGWGQGAYGYTFGSGTRLTVV.

This clone showed up just once. The rearrangement joins TRBV19 to TRBJ2-7; no clear D. Germline V gene data show CDR1 as LNHDA and CDR2 as SQIVND (reference sequence). V was clipped by 0 bases and J by 1 base, with 10 bases between them. The CDR3 totals 15 residues. The CDR3 sequence: CASSIDFAGSYEQYF. As DNA, the CDR3 is TGTGCCAGTAGTATAGATTTTGCCGGTTCCTACGAGCAGTACTTC.

The chain combines TRBV7-2 with TRBJ2-3; TRBD2 matches at 8 bases. V lost 5 bases, J lost 1 base, and 2 bases stayed unmatched. The CDR3 spans 14 residues. In germline, CDR1 is SGHTA, CDR2 FQGNSA. The CDR3 protein is CASSIGGGTDTQYF. The CDR3 nucleotides are TGTGCCAGCAGCATCGGGGGGGGCACAGATACGCAGTATTTT.

V gene TRBV2 combines with J gene TRBJ1-6; the D is unclear. CDR1 is SNHLY and CDR2 is FYNNEI in the germline V gene. The CDR3 extends over 11 amino acids. V lost 3 bases and J lost 12, with 6 bases in between. The CDR3 DNA follows: TGTGCCAGCAGTGACCCCGTACCCCTCCACTTT. It yields the protein CASSDPVPLHF.

The genes are TRBV19 and TRBJ1-5, with D maybe TRBD1 (6 bases). Germline lookup yields CDR1 LNHDA and CDR2 SQIVND (reference sequence). Trimming pared 3 bases from V and 5 bases from J, leaving 8 bases between. The CDR3 length is 13 residues. CDR3 region: CASSIRQDQPQHF. The CDR3 nucleotides read TGTGCCAGTAGTATTCGACAGGATCAGCCCCAGCATTTT.

The rearrangement links TRBV28 to TRBJ1-5, with D perhaps TRBD1 (6 bases). Trimming took off 3 bases at V and 6 bases at J, with 12 bases between the two ends. This CDR3 region has 14 residues. Germline V gene data show CDR1 as MDHEN and CDR2 as SYDVKM. The CDR3 DNA follows: TGTGCCAGCAGTTTCTCAGGGGCGGTTCAGCCCCAGCATTTT. This translates into CASSFSGAVQPQHF.

In this sample, this clone turned up once. The genes are TRBV18 and TRBJ1-2, with 7 bases matching TRBD1. Germline V gene lookup returns CDR1 KGHSH and CDR2 LQKENI. The CDR3 is made up of 17 amino acids. Unmatched junction bases numbered 15, after V lost 4 bases and J lost 4 bases. DNA for the CDR3: TGTGCCAGCTCACTAAATGAACTTCCGGGACAGAGCTATGGCTACACCTTC. This translates into CASSLNELPGQSYGYTF.

This chain uses TRBV20-1 with TRBJ2-4; D is undetermined. From germline, CDR1 is DFQATT and CDR2 SNEGSKA (reference sequence). Trimming took 2 bases from V and 8 from J, leaving 7 bases between them. This CDR3 region has 11 residues. The CDR3 spells CSARHADIQYF. CDR3 bases: TGCAGTGCTAGACACGCAGACATTCAGTACTTC.

This clone was seen a single time. The rearrangement joins TRBV21-1 to TRBJ1-2; whether TRBD1, the table's D call, matches the DNA was not checked. TRBV21-1 is termed a pseudogene. The CDR3 contains 14 residues. For the CDR3, the DNA is TGTGCCAGCAGTCCAGGGGCGGAGCCTTATGGCTACACCTTC. The encoded protein is CASSPGAEPYGYTF.

V and J are TRBV7-2 and TRBJ2-5; 11 bases align to TRBD2. The J segment lost 2 bases and the V segment lost 5 bases, leaving 7 bases of the junction unmatched. CDR3 length equals 16 residues. Looked up from germline, CDR1 is SGHTA and CDR2 is FQGNSA. The CDR3 region has the DNA TGTGCCAGCAGCCTCGGGGCTAGCGGGGGGCAAGAGACCCAGTACTTC. Encoded protein: CASSLGASGGQETQYF.

CDR3 sequence: CASSIGQGEPYGELFF. CDR3 bases: TGTGCCAGTAGTATAGGGCAGGGGGAGCCCTATGGGGAGCTGTTTTTT. The chain couples TRBV19 to TRBJ2-2, with TRBD1 matching 7 bases. Trimming at V came to 1 base and at J to 8 bases, leaving 10 bases not matched to a gene. There are 16 residues in the CDR3. CDR1 LNHDA and CDR2 SQIVND come from the germline V gene (reference sequence).

J is TRBJ2-1 and V is TRBV11-2; 9 nucleotides agree with TRBD1. V lost 3 bases to trimming and J lost 5 bases; unmatched junction nucleotides: 5. CDR1 SGHAT and CDR2 FQNNGV come from the germline V gene. The CDR3 extends over 15 amino acids. The DNA of the CDR3 is TGTGCCAGCAGCTTCCTCTGGACAGGGGACAATGAGCAGTTCTTC. Translated, it gives CASSFLWTGDNEQFF.

The sample holds a few counts of this clone. The J gene is TRBJ2-2, the V gene TRBV6-5; TRBD1 might be the D (6 bases). Deletions cut 0 bases from V and 6 bases from J, with 11 bases between. The CDR3 has 15 residues. CDR1 is MNHEY and CDR2 is SVGAGI in the germline V gene. CDR3 in amino acids: CASSYSKGVPGELFF. The CDR3 nucleotides are TGTGCCAGCAGTTACTCGAAGGGGGTTCCCGGGGAGCTGTTTTTT.

The rearrangement joins TRBV5-8 to TRBJ2-3; no clear D gene. Trimming removed 4 bases from V and 1 base from J, with 7 bases in between. The CDR3 consists of 13 residues. The germline gives CDR1 SGHTS, CDR2 YDEGEE. As DNA, the CDR3 is TGTGCCAGCAGCATTCAGGGCACAGATACGCAGTATTTT. Residues: CASSIQGTDTQYF.

The chain has TRBV12-3 or TRBV12-4 and TRBJ1-5; D unresolved. This CDR3 contains 13 residues. The V and J ends lost 0 bases and 5 bases respectively, with 5 bases between them. CDR3 protein: CASSLAIYQPQHF. The CDR3 DNA reads as TGTGCCAGCAGTTTAGCAATATATCAGCCCCAGCATTTT.

The rearrangement joins TRBV3-1 (or the pseudogene TRBV3-2) to TRBJ2-3; D is unresolved. Germline V lookup: CDR1 LGHDT, CDR2 YNNKEL (reference sequence). CDR3 length equals 14 residues. With 1 base removed from V and 1 base from J, the gap between germline ends came to 6 bases. The CDR3 nucleotides are TGTGCCAGCAGCCAAGGCACAGGCACAGATACGCAGTATTTT. The encoded protein is CASSQGTGTDTQYF.

In this sample, this clone turned up once. The J gene is TRBJ2-2, the V gene TRBV5-1; D uncertain. Trimming pared 4 bases from V and 0 bases from J, leaving 10 bases between. The CDR3 covers 15 residues. Germline assignment: CDR1 SGHRS and CDR2 YFSETQ. The CDR3 bases are TGCGCCAGCAGCGGAGAACCTCCGAACACCGGGGAGCTGTTTTTT. Protein sequence: CASSGEPPNTGELFF.

This clone was recorded once. The chain is built from TRBV4-2 and TRBJ2-3; D is possibly TRBD2 (5 bases). V lost 0 bases to trimming and J lost 4 bases, with 14 bases between them. Germline-derived CDR1 and CDR2 are LGHNA and YNFKEQ. This CDR3 spans 16 amino acids. The CDR3 nucleotides read TGTGCCAGCAGCCAAGAGGTCCGGGAAAATTCAGATACGCAGTATTTT. Its translation is CASSQEVRENSDTQYF.

The genes are TRBV19 and TRBJ1-2, with 9 bases matching TRBD1. CDR3 length equals 16 residues. Trimming removed 7 bases from V and 4 bases from J; junction bases left unmatched: 13. Germline assignment: CDR1 LNHDA and CDR2 SQIVND (reference sequence). This CDR3 is CASTDGQGPLGYGYTF. DNA of the CDR3: TGTGCCAGTACCGACGGACAGGGGCCGCTTGGCTATGGCTACACCTTC. The full variable domain, in which reference TRBV19 and TRBJ1-2 provide the parts outside the CDR3, is DGGITQSPKYLFRKEGQNVTLSCEQNLNHDAMYWYRQDPGQGLRLIYYSQIVNDFQKGDIAEGYSVSREKKESFPLTVTSAQKNPTAFYLCASTDGQGPLGYGYTFGSGTRLTVV.

A note on this clone: Other DNA sequences in this sample translate to the same CDR3. The V call is TRBV5-6, the J call TRBJ2-7; D is unclear. The CDR3 contains 13 residues. Trimming took 2 bases from V and 5 from J, leaving 11 bases between them. The V gene's germline CDR1 is SGHDT and CDR2 YYEEEE. CDR3 in DNA: TGTGCCAGCAGCTTCGCAGGTGGCAACGAGCAGTACTTC. Translation gives CASSFAGGNEQYF.

This chain links TRBV18 with TRBJ2-3; 12 bases agree with TRBD1. Germline CDR1 and CDR2: KGHSH and LQKENI. V shed 3 bases, J shed 2 bases, and the junction held 3 bases outside the gene matches. This CDR3 has 16 residues. The CDR3 nucleotides read TGTGCCAGCTCACCCGGGACAGGGGGCATCACAGATACGCAGTATTTT. It is translated as CASSPGTGGITDTQYF.

The J gene is TRBJ1-4, the V gene TRBV19; D is undetermined. With 1 base removed from V and 7 bases from J, the gap between germline ends came to 4 bases. The V gene's germline CDR1 is LNHDA and CDR2 SQIVND (reference sequence). There are 12 residues in the CDR3. This CDR3 is CASSIAGEKLFF. CDR3 sequence (DNA): TGTGCCAGTAGTATAGCGGGTGAAAAACTGTTTTTT.

The genes are TRBV10-1 and TRBJ2-7; 7 nucleotides agree with TRBD1. This CDR3 has 13 amino acids. The ends lost 7 bases at V and 2 bases at J; junction bases unmatched: 5. Per germline, CDR1 WNHNN and CDR2 SYGVQD (reference sequence). Here the CDR3 reads CASTPGQTYEQYV. The CDR3 DNA follows: TGCGCCAGCACCCCGGGACAGACCTACGAGCAGTACGTC.

V usage is TRBV7-2 and J usage is TRBJ2-7; 9 bases agree with TRBD1. The CDR3 extends over 14 amino acids. V shed 5 bases, J shed 4 bases, and the junction held 6 bases outside the gene matches. Germline CDR1 SGHTA, CDR2 FQGNSA. The CDR3 here is CASSLGTGPYEQYF. The CDR3 nucleotides read TGTGCCAGCAGCCTCGGGACAGGGCCTTACGAGCAGTACTTC.

This rearrangement joins TRBV5-8 to TRBJ2-6; the match to TRBD1 covers 9 bases. Germline CDR1 and CDR2: SGHTS and YDEGEE. CDR3 length equals 17 residues. Germline trimming cut 4 bases from V and 0 bases from J; bases unmatched to any gene: 5. DNA for the CDR3: TGTGCCAGCAGCGGACAGGGGAGATACTCTGGGGCCAACGTCCTGACTTTC. Encoded protein: CASSGQGRYSGANVLTF.

This chain links TRBV12-3 or TRBV12-4 with TRBJ2-2; no clear D gene. V lost 7 bases and J 5 bases, leaving 11 bases between the germline ends. CDR3 length equals 13 residues. The CDR3 loop reads CASTIFETGELFF. CDR3 sequence (DNA): TGTGCCAGCACAATCTTTGAGACCGGGGAGCTGTTTTTT.

The chain recombines TRBV7-8 with TRBJ1-5; D ambiguous. The germline V gene has CDR1 SGHVS and CDR2 FQNEAQ. The V and J ends lost 5 bases and 0 bases respectively, with 5 bases between them. The CDR3 has 13 amino acids. CDR3 protein: CASSDYSNQPQHF. DNA for the CDR3: TGTGCCAGCAGCGACTATAGCAATCAGCCCCAGCATTTT.